This paragraph reports one TCR beta chain. The source of the sample is a study of blood T cell repertoires in COVID-19. Overall study: Spain, Italy and the United States supplied samples that represented acute and convalescent COVID-19. Sample material is recorded as cDNA or gDNA derived from T cells, B-cell-depleted T cells, or PBMCs.

Method: immunoSEQ multiplex PCR; TCRdb's copy keeps in-frame clones and lacks some. In the table there are over 200,000 clones, approximately 86% of which are singletons. With 4 bases clipped from V and 6 bases from J, the junction kept 7 bases outside the gene matches. This CDR3 comprises 16 residues. Germline CDR1 and CDR2: SGHTA and FQGTGA. A Seattle source enrolled patients during active infection and followed them longitudinally. The sequenced sample consisted of peripheral blood. This sequence originates from a woman aged 25 to 39 with COVID-19, enrolled during active disease. The rearrangement uses TRBV7-3 and TRBJ2-3; TRBD2 matches 13 bases. CDR3 region: CASSSVTSGRFDTQYF. As DNA, the CDR3 is TGTGCCAGCAGCTCCGTGACTAGCGGGAGGTTCGATACGCAGTATTTT.